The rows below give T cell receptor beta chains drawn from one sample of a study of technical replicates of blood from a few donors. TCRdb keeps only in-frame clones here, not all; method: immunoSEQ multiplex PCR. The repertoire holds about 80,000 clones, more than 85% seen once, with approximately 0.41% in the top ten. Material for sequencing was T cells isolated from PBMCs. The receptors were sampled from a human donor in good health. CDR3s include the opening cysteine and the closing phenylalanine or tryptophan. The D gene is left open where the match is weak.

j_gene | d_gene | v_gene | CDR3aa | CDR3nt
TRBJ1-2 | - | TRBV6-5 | CASSYTANYGYTF | TGTGCCAGCAGTTACACAGCTAACTATGGCTACACCTTC
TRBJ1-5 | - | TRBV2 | CASIAQDSPNQPQHF | TGTGCCAGCATCGCACAGGACAGTCCTAATCAGCCCCAGCATTTT
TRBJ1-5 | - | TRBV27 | CASSFSGGYEPQHF | TGTGCCAGCAGTTTTTCGGGGGGGTATGAGCCCCAGCATTTT
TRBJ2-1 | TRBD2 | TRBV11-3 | CASSLVTTSGRYEQFF | TGTGCCAGCAGCTTAGTCACTACTAGCGGGAGATATGAGCAGTTCTTC
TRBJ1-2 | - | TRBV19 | CASSTLGGRDGYTF | TGTGCCAGTAGTACCCTAGGGGGAAGGGACGGCTACACCTTC
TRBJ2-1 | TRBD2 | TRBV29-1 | CSVREGRFDEQFF | TGCAGCGTACGGGAGGGCCGGTTTGATGAGCAGTTCTTC
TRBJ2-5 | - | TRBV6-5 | CASSYLRSGSQETQYF | TGTGCCAGCAGTTACCTAAGAAGCGGATCCCAAGAGACCCAGTACTTC
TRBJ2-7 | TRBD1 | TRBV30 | CACVEPRGQVTPYEQYF | TGTGCCTGCGTAGAACCTCGGGGACAGGTTACTCCCTACGAGCAGTACTTC
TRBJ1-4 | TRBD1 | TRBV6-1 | CASSEFGTGVGKKLFF | TGTGCCAGCAGTGAATTTGGGACAGGGGTAGGGAAAAAACTGTTTTTT
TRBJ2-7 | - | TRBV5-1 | CASSRTNSYEQYF | TGCGCCAGCAGCAGAACTAACTCCTACGAGCAGTACTTC
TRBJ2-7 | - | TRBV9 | CASSVESRVHEQYF | TGTGCCAGCAGCGTAGAAAGCAGGGTCCACGAGCAGTACTTC
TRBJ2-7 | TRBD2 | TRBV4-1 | CASSQLAGGYEQYF | TGCGCCAGCAGCCAACTAGCGGGCGGCTACGAGCAGTACTTC
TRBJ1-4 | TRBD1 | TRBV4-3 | CASSHIPGTANEKLFF | TGCGCCAGCAGCCATATTCCCGGGACAGCTAATGAAAAACTGTTTTTT
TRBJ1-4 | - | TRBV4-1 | CASSQDEESTNEKLFF | TGCGCCAGCAGCCAAGATGAGGAGTCAACTAATGAAAAACTGTTTTTT
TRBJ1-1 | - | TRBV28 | CASSLANTEAFF | TGTGCCAGCAGTTTGGCCAACACTGAAGCTTTCTTT
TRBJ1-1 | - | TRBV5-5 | CASSRGGNTEAFF | TGTGCCAGCAGCCGTGGAGGGAACACTGAAGCTTTCTTT
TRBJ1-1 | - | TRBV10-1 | CASSTGLAEAFF | TGCGCCAGCAGTACAGGGTTGGCTGAAGCTTTCTTT
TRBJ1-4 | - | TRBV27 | CASSPWGGDVEKLFF | TGTGCCAGCAGTCCTTGGGGAGGGGATGTTGAAAAACTGTTTTTT